This TCR beta chain stems from a study of T cell changes during pregnancy in multiple sclerosis. TCRdb's table, derived via immunoSEQ multiplex PCR, lists solely in-frame clones and lacks some. The sample consists of tens of thousands of clones, about 90% of them appearing once. Worth noting for this clone: Its ends do not fully match the called genes, so a read error is possible.

This clonotype was sampled from a female donor in good health, enrolled as a control in a pregnancy study. The starting material was CD4+ T cells from peripheral blood mononuclear cells, obtained in the second trimester of pregnancy.

CDR3 nucleotide sequence: TGTGCCAGCTCCCCACCGCGGCACACTGGGGACAGGGATAACTATGGCTACACCTTC. Translating gives CASSPPRHTGDRDNYGYTF. The chain is built from TRBV18 and TRBJ1-2, with 9 nucleotides matching TRBD1. Germline V gene lookup returns CDR1 KGHSH and CDR2 LQKENI. The CDR3 length is 19 residues.